The next 14 T cell receptor beta chains were all read from a single sample in a study of Graves' ophthalmopathy and Graves' hyperthyroidism. From RNA, the CDR3 regions of TCR beta chains were amplified and sequenced. First-round RT-PCR used HTBI primers; second-round multiplex PCR followed. MiXCR, applied by TCRdb to the multiplex PCR reads, yields one record per CDR3 protein. Of fewer than 600,000 distinct CDR3 sequences in the sample, around 14% were seen once. Sequencing was carried out using blood. Every receptor here comes from a woman aged 25 to 45 with Graves' ophthalmopathy.

This clonotype was recorded at least ten times. The J gene is TRBJ1-3, the V gene TRBV12-3 or TRBV12-4; possibly TRBD1 for D (5 bases). V dropped 6 bases and J dropped 0 bases, with 9 bases sitting between them. The CDR3 has 14 amino acids. The CDR3 loop reads CASSWGVSGNTIYF. CDR3 nucleotides: TGTGCCAGCAGCTGGGGGGTCTCTGGAAACACCATATATTTT.

Details on this clonotype: The junction differs from germline at one of its ends, possibly a read error. The chain uses TRBV12-3 or TRBV12-4 and TRBJ2-5; D is possibly TRBD1 or TRBD2 (5 bases each). This CDR3 has 15 amino acids. Here the CDR3 DNA reads TGTGCCAGTAGTTACTCGCTCCAGGGACGAGAGACCCAGTACTTC. Translating it yields CASSYSLQGRETQYF.

This clonotype has a count of ten or more. V and J are TRBV6-2 or TRBV6-3 and TRBJ1-3; perhaps TRBD1 as D (5 bases). This CDR3 has 18 residues. Germline V lookup: CDR1 MNHEY, CDR2 SVGEGT. Trimming removed 5 bases at V and 0 bases at J, with 20 bases between. CDR3 bases: TGTGCCAGCAGTATCCCGGGAGAAAGGGGATCCTCTGGAAACACCATATATTTT. Translating gives CASSIPGERGSSGNTIYF.

This clonotype has a count of ten or more. The rearrangement uses TRBV7-2 and TRBJ2-7, with TRBD1 as a possible D gene (5 bases). Germline V gives CDR1 SGHTA, CDR2 FQGNSA. The CDR3 has 14 amino acids. Trimming shortened V by 3 bases and J by 6 bases, and 15 bases separated the two germline ends. The CDR3 DNA is TGTGCCAGCAGCTTGTACAGGACCGGTGGCGAGCAGTACTTC. Residues: CASSLYRTGGEQYF.

This clonotype came up many times. The genes are TRBV5-1 and TRBJ1-2, with TRBD1 identical over 9 bases. The CDR3 extends over 15 amino acids. CDR1 and CDR2 from the germline V gene are SGHRS and YFSETQ. V was pared by 7 bases and J by 1 base, with 8 bases of the junction left unmatched. CDR3 amino acids: CASRPRDRVNYGYTF. For the CDR3, the DNA is TGCGCCAGCCGGCCCCGGGACAGGGTTAACTATGGCTACACCTTC.

This clonotype has only a few counts. The rearrangement uses TRBV30 and TRBJ1-5, with a possible D match to TRBD1 (6 bases). V was shortened by 7 bases and J by 2 bases, with 12 bases between the two germline ends. This CDR3 has 13 amino acids. Per the germline V gene, CDR1 is GTSNPN and CDR2 is SVGIG (reference sequence). CDR3 sequence reads: CASQQGGNQPQHF. The DNA of the CDR3 is TGTGCCTCACAACAGGGCGGCAATCAGCCCCAGCATTTT.

CDR3 nucleotide sequence: TGTGCCTGGAGGCAGGCTGCGGTTGGGGTGCAGTACTTC. Translating gives CAWRQAAVGVQYF. The gene calls are TRBV30 and TRBJ2-7; no reliable D call. CDR1 is GTSNPN, CDR2 SVGIG, per germline (reference sequence). Trimming pared 3 bases from V and 9 bases from J, leaving 18 bases between. CDR3 length: 13 amino acids.

This clonotype was picked up many times. The rearrangement joins TRBV4-1 to TRBJ2-7; TRBD2 might be the D (5 bases). The CDR3 covers 15 residues. Trimming removed 5 bases from V and 0 bases from J, with 14 bases in between. Germline V gives CDR1 MGHRA, CDR2 YSYEKL. The CDR3 region is CASSGRVGSSYEQYF. The CDR3 nucleotides are TGCGCCAGCAGCGGGCGGGTAGGGAGCTCCTACGAGCAGTACTTC.

Notes on this clonotype: This may arise from a read error, as a much more abundant clone is one base away. Since no conserved phenylalanine or tryptophan closes the CDR3, a read error is the likely cause. The rearrangement joins TRBV29-1 to TRBJ1-1; tentative D call: TRBD1 (6 bases). The CDR3 consists of 13 residues. Germline V gene sequence: CDR1 SQVTM, CDR2 ANQGSEA. V lost 7 bases and J lost 5, with 17 bases in between. This CDR3 reads CSALTGSRTEAFY. The DNA for the CDR3 is TGCAGCGCCCTGACAGGATCACGGACTGAAGCTTTCTAT.

At least ten counts were recorded for this clonotype. The CDR3 is CASSPGQYTEAFF. The CDR3, as DNA: TGTGCCAGCAGTCCGGGACAGTACACTGAAGCTTTCTTT. This chain links TRBV6-1 with TRBJ1-1; 7 positions agree with TRBD1. The V and J ends lost 5 bases and 3 bases, in that order; junction bases with no gene match: 3. The CDR3 runs to 13 residues. Germline V gene lookup returns CDR1 MNHNS and CDR2 SASEGT.

This clonotype was detected ten times or more. The CDR3 nucleotides are TGTGCCAGCAGTCCGAGGACCGCTACCAATTCACCCCTCCACTTT. This encodes CASSPRTATNSPLHF. The V gene is TRBV28, the J gene TRBJ1-6; D remains ambiguous. CDR3 size: 15 residues. Germline V gene data show CDR1 as MDHEN and CDR2 as SYDVKM. Trimming removed 5 bases at V and 7 bases at J, with 15 bases between.

In this sample, this clonotype turned up many times. This rearrangement joins TRBV28 to TRBJ2-5; 7 nucleotides agree with TRBD2. V lost 5 bases and J lost 5; bases outside the gene matches: 8. Germline V gives CDR1 MDHEN, CDR2 SYDVKM. The CDR3 has 14 residues. The CDR3, as DNA: TGTGCCAGCAGTCTCGGACTAGTCGGGGAGACCCAGTACTTC. Amino acids: CASSLGLVGETQYF.

In this sample, this clonotype turned up many times. This chain links TRBV5-1 with TRBJ2-5; no clear D. This CDR3 comprises 13 residues. Trimming shortened V by 3 bases and J by 1 base, and 7 bases separated the two germline ends. Germline CDR1 and CDR2: SGHRS and YFSETQ. In DNA form, the CDR3 reads TGCGCCAGCAGCTCCCAAACCCAAGAGACCCAGTACTTC. As protein: CASSSQTQETQYF.

This clonotype was observed many times. This sequence joins TRBV6-5 and TRBJ2-5; 9 bases fit TRBD1. Germline V gives CDR1 MNHEY, CDR2 SVGAGI. V was clipped by 7 bases and J by 2 bases; unmatched bases: 8. The CDR3 extends over 15 amino acids. DNA of the CDR3: TGTGCCAGCACCGACAGGGGGGGGGGACAAGAGACCCAGTACTTC. Protein product: CASTDRGGGQETQYF.